Only a few counts were recorded for the clone carrying this T cell receptor (beta chain). Its matching antigen is unknown. CD4+ cells of the naive, central memory, regulatory and stem cell-like memory types were sorted via CD45RO/CCR7/CD25/CD127/CD95/CD27. The whole isolated RNA underwent reverse transcription, so sequencing captured expressed TCRB transcripts. Assay used: immunoSEQ multiplex PCR; TCRdb lists only in-frame clones, some missing. This table has 630,000 or so clones, 11% to 15% appearing once. This entry is derived from a study of beta chain features in type 1 diabetes. Background on the study: Under 140,000,000 sorted cells were examined across all samples.

Germline V gives CDR1 GTSNPN, CDR2 SVGIG (reference sequence). There are 19 residues in the CDR3. V was trimmed by 0 bases and J by 0 bases, leaving 18 bases between them. The study, taken as a whole, reports: Researchers report that Type 1 diabetes patients had moderately but significantly shorter TCRB CDR3s across all four CD4+ subsets.

V is TRBV30 and J is TRBJ2-6; TRBD1 is a possible D gene (6 bases). The sample was naive CD4+ T cells from blood. This receptor was identified in a man aged 18 to 30 with type 1 diabetes. CDR3 nucleotide sequence: TGTGCCTGGAGTGTGTCCCTCGGACAGAGTGGCTCTGGGGCCAACGTCCTGACTTTC. Protein sequence: CAWSVSLGQSGSGANVLTF.